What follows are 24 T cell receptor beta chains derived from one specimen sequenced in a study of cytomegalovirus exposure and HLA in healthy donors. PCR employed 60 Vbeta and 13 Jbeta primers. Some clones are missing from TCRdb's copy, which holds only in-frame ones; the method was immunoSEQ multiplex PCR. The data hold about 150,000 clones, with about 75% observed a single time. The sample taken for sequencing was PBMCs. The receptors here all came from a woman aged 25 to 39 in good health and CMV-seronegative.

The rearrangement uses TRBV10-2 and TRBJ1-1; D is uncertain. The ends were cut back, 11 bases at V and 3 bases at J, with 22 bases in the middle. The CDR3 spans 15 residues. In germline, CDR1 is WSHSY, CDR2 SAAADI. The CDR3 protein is CASTIAHPFDTEAFF. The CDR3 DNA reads TGCGCCTCGACTATCGCACACCCTTTTGACACTGAAGCTTTCTTT.

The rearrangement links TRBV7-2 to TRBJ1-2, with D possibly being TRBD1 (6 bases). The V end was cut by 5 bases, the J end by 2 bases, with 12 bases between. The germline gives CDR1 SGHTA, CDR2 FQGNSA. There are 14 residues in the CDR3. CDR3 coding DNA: TGTGCCAGCAGCCGGGACAACGCGAACTATGGCTACACCTTC. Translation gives CASSRDNANYGYTF.

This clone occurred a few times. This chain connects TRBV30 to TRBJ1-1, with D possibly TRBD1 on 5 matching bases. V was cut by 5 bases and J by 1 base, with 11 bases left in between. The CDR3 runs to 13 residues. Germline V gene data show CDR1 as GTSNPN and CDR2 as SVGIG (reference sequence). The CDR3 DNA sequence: TGTGCCTGGGGCGGGGGGTCGAACACTGAAGCTTTCTTT. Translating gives CAWGGGSNTEAFF.

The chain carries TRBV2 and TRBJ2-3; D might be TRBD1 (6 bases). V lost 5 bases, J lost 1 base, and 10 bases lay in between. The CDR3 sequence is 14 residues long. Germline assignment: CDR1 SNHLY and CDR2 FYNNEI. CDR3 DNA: TGTGCCAGCAGTTACGACAGGCGCACAGATACGCAGTATTTT. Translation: CASSYDRRTDTQYF.

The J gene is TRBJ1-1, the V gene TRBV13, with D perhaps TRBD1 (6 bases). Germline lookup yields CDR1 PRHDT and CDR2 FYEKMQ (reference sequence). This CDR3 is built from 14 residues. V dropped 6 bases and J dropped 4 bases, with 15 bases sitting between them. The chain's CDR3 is CASREGRGGTEAFF. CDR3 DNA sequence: TGTGCCAGCAGGGAGGGAAGGGGGGGCACTGAAGCTTTCTTT.

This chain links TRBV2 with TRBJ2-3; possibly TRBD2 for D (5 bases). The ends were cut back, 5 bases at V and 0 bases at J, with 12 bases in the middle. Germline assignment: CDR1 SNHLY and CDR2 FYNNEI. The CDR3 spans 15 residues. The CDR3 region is CASSWTGTSTDTQYF. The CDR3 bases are TGTGCCAGCAGTTGGACTGGCACTAGCACAGATACGCAGTATTTT. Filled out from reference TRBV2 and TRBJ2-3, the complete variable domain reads EPEVTQTPSHQVTQMGQEVILRCVPISNHLYFYWYRQILGQKVEFLVSFYNNEISEKSEIFDDQFSVERPDGSNFTLKIRSTKLEDSAMYFCASSWTGTSTDTQYFGPGTRLTVL.

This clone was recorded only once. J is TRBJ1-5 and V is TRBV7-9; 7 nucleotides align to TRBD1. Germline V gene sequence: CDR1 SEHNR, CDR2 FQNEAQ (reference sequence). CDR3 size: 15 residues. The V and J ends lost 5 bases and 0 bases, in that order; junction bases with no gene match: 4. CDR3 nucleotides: TGTGCCAGCAGCCGGACAGGCCATAGCAATCAGCCCCAGCATTTT. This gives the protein CASSRTGHSNQPQHF.

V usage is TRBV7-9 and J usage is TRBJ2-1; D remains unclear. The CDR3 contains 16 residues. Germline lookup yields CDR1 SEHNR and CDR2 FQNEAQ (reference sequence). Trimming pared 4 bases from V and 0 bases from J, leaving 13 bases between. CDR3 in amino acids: CASSSPSRSSYNEQFF. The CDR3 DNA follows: TGTGCCAGCAGCTCCCCTAGTAGGAGCTCCTACAATGAGCAGTTCTTC. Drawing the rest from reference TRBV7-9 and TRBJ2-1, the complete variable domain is DTGVSQNPRHKITKRGQNVTFRCDPISEHNRLYWYRQTLGQGPEFLTYFQNEAQLEKSRLLSDRFSAERPKGSFSTLEIQRTEQGDSAMYLCASSSPSRSSYNEQFFGPGTRLTVL.

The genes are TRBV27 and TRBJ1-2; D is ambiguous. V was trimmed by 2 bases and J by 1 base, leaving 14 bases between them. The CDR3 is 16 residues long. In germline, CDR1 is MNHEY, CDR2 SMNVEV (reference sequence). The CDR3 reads CASSLKPAGFNYGYTF. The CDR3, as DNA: TGTGCCAGCAGTTTAAAACCGGCAGGCTTTAACTATGGCTACACCTTC.

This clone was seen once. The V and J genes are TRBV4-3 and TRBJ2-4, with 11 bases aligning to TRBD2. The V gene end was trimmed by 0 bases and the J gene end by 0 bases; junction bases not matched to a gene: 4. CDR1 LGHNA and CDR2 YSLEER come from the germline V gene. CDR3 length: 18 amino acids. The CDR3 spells CASSQELAGAEAKNIQYF. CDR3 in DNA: TGCGCCAGCAGCCAAGAACTAGCGGGGGCGGAAGCCAAAAACATTCAGTACTTC.

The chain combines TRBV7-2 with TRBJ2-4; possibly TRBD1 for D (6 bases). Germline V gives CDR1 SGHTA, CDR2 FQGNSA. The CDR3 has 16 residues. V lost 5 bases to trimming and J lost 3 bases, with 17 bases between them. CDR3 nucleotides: TGTGCCAGCAGCCATCAGGGGCGTGTTAGCAAAAACATTCAGTACTTC. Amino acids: CASSHQGRVSKNIQYF.

The CDR3 region has the DNA TGTGCCAGCAGTCGCGAAAACTATGGCTACACCTTC. Translated, it gives CASSRENYGYTF. The V gene is TRBV28, the J gene TRBJ1-2; D ambiguous. V lost 5 bases, J lost 2 bases, and 6 bases lay in between. Germline loops: CDR1 MDHEN, CDR2 SYDVKM. The length of the CDR3 is 12 residues.

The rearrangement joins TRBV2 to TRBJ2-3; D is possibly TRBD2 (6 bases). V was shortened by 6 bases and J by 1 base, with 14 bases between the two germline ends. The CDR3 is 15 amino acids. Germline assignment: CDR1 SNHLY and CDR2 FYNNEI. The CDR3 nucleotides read TGTGCCAGCAGGGAGACTAGTGTCGGCACAGATACGCAGTATTTT. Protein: CASRETSVGTDTQYF.

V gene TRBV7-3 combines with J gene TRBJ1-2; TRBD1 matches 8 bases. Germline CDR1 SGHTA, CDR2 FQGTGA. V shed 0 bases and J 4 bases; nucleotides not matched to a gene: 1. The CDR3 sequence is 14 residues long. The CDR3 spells CASSLTGTGYGYTF. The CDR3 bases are TGTGCCAGCAGCTTAACGGGGACAGGCTATGGCTACACCTTC.

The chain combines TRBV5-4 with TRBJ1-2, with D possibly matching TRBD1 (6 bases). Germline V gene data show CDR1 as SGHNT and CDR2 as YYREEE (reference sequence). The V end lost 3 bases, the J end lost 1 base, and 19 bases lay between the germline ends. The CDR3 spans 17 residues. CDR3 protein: CASSSSPTRTVNYGYTF. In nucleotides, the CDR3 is TGTGCCAGCAGCTCAAGTCCAACCCGGACAGTTAACTATGGCTACACCTTC.

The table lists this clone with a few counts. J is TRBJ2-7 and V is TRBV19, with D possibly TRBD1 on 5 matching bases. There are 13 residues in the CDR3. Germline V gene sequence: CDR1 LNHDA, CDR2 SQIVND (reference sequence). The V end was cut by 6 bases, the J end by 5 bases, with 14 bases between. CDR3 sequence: CASRNQGLDEQYF. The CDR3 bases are TGTGCCAGTAGAAATCAGGGTCTCGACGAGCAGTACTTC.

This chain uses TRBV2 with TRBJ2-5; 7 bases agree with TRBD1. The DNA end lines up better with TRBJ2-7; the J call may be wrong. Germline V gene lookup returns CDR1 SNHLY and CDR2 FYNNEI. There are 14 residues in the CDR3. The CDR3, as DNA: TGTGCCAGCAGTGTGACAGGGCCCCTCTACGAGCAGTACTTC. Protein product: CASSVTGPLYEQYF.

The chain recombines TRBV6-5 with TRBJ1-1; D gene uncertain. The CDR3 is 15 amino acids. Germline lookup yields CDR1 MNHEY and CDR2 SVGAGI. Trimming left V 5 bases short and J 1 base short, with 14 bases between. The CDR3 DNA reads TGTGCCAGCAGTCCCCTCGGGTCCGCGAACACTGAAGCTTTCTTT. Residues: CASSPLGSANTEAFF.

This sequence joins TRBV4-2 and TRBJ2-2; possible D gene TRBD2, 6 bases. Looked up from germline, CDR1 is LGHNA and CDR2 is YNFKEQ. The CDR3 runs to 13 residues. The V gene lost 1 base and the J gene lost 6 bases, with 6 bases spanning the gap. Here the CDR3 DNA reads TGTGCCAGCAGCCAAGGGGACTCCGGGGAGCTGTTTTTT. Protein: CASSQGDSGELFF.

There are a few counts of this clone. The CDR3 here is CASSLSGTGTGNTIYF. The CDR3 bases are TGTGCCAGCAGTTTATCCGGGACAGGGACTGGAAACACCATATATTTT. The chain employs TRBV28 and TRBJ1-3; 9 bases match TRBD1. The germline V gene encodes CDR1 MDHEN and CDR2 SYDVKM. Trimming removed 1 base from V and 2 bases from J; junction bases left unmatched: 3. The CDR3 consists of 16 residues.

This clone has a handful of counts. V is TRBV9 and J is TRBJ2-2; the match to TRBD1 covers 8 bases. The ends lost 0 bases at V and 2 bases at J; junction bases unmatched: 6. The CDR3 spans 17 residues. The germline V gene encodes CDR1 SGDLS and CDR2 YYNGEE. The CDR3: CASSVGHGTGNTGELFF. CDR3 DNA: TGTGCCAGCAGCGTAGGGCACGGGACAGGCAACACCGGGGAGCTGTTTTTT.

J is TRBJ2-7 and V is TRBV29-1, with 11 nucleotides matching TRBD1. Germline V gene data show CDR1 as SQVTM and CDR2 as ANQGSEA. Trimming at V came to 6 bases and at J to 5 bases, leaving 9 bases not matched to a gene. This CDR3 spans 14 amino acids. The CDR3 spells CSVDGQGAADEQYF. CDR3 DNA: TGCAGCGTCGATGGACAGGGGGCGGCTGACGAGCAGTACTTC.

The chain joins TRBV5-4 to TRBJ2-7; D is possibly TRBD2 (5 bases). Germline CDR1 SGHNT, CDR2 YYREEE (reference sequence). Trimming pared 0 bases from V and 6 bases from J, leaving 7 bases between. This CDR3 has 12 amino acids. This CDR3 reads CASSLGLAEQYF. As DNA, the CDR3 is TGTGCCAGCAGCTTGGGGCTAGCCGAGCAGTACTTC. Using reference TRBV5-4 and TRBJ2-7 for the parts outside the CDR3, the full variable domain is ETGVTQSPTHLIKTRGQQVTLRCSSQSGHNTVSWYQQALGQGPQFIFQYYREEENGRGNFPPRFSGLQFPNYSSELNVNALELDDSALYLCASSLGLAEQYFGPGTRLTVT.

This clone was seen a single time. The DNA of the CDR3 is TGCGCCAGCAGCCAAGCGTCGGGCTGGGGCGGGGGGGCACTCGAGCAGTACTTC. It encodes CASSQASGWGGGALEQYF. This chain joins TRBV4-3 and TRBJ2-7; 9 bases are shared with TRBD2. Trimming removed 1 base from V and 6 bases from J; junction bases left unmatched: 16. Germline V CDR1 and CDR2: LGHNA, YSLEER. CDR3 size: 18 residues.